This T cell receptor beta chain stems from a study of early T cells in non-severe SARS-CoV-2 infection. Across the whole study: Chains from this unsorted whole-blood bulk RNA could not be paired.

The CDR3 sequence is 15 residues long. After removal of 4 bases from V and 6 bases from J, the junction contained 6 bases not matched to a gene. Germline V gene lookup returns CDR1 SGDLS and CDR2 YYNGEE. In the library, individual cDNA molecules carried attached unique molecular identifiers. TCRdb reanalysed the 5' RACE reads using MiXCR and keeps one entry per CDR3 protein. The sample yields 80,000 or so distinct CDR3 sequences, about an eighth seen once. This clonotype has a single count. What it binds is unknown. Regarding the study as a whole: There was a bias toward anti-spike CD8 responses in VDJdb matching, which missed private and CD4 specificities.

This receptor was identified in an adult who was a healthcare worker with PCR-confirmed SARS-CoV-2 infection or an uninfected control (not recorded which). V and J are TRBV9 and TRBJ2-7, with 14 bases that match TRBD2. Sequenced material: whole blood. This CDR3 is CASSIAGTSGSEQYF. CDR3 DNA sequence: TGTGCCAGCAGCATTGCCGGGACTAGCGGGAGCGAGCAGTACTTC.